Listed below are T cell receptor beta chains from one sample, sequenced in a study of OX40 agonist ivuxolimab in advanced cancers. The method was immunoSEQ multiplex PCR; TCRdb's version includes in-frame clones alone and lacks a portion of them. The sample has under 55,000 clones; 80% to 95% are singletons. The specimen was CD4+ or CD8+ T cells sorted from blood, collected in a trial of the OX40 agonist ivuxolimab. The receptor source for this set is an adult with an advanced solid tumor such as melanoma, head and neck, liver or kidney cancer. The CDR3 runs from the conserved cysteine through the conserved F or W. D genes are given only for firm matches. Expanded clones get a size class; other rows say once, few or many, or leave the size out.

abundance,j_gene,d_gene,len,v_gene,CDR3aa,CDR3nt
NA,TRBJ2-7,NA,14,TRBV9,CASSVADLPYEQYF,TGTGCCAGCAGCGTAGCTGACCTACCCTACGAGCAGTACTTC
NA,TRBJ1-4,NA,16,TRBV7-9,CASSLAVGKGVEKLFF,TGTGCCAGCAGCCTTGCGGTCGGGAAAGGTGTGGAAAAACTGTTTTTT
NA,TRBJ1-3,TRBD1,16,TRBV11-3,CASSVQQGAFGNTIYF,TGTGCCAGCAGCGTACAACAGGGGGCTTTTGGAAACACCATATATTTT
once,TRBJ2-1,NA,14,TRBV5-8,CASSLNGGTNEQFF,TGTGCCAGCAGCTTGAATGGCGGTACCAATGAGCAGTTCTTC
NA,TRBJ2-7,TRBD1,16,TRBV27,CASSSWDREATYEQYF,TGTGCCAGCAGTTCCTGGGACAGGGAGGCGACCTACGAGCAGTACTTC
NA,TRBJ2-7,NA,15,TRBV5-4,CASSYRKIESYEQYF,TGTGCCAGCAGTTATAGAAAGATTGAATCCTACGAGCAGTACTTC
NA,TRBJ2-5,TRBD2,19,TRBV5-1,CASSLGTSGRAWFQETQYF,TGCGCCAGCAGCTTGGGGACTAGCGGGAGGGCCTGGTTCCAAGAGACCCAGTACTTC
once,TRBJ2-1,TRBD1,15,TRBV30,CAWTNTRQGDNEQFF,TGTGCCTGGACTAATACGAGACAGGGAGACAATGAGCAGTTCTTC
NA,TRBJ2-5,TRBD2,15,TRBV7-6,CASSLTSGPKETQYF,TGTGCCAGCAGCTTAACTAGCGGCCCGAAGGAGACCCAGTACTTC
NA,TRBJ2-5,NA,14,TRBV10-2,CASSESGPQETQYF,TGCGCCAGCAGTGAGTCAGGACCGCAAGAGACCCAGTACTTC
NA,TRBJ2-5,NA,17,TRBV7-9,CASSLGSSGREEETQYF,TGTGCCAGCAGCTTAGGCTCGAGCGGGCGTGAAGAAGAGACCCAGTACTTC
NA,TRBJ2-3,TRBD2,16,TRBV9,CASSLLGGSSTDTQYF,TGTGCCAGCAGCCTTTTGGGGGGGTCCTCCACAGATACGCAGTATTTT
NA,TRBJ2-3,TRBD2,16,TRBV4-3,CASSSRLATGTDTQYF,TGCGCCAGCAGCTCACGACTAGCGACAGGTACAGATACGCAGTATTTT
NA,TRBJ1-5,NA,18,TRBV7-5,CARSLVSREVGSNQPQHF,TGTGCCAGAAGCTTAGTCAGTCGGGAGGTGGGTAGCAATCAGCCCCAGCATTTT
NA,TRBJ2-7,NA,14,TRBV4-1,CASSQDRTNYEQYF,TGCGCCAGCAGCCAAGATCGTACAAACTACGAGCAGTACTTC
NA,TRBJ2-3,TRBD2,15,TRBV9,CASSAGTSGTDTQYF,TGTGCCAGCAGCGCTGGGACTAGCGGGACAGATACGCAGTATTTT
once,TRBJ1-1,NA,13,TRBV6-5,CASSFSRVSEAFF,TGTGCCAGCAGTTTTTCCAGGGTATCGGAAGCTTTCTTT
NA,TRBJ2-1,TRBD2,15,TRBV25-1,CATQGLADYYNEQFF,TGTGCCACTCAGGGACTAGCGGACTACTACAATGAGCAGTTCTTC
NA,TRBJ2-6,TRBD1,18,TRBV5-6,CASTIGGQLITGANVLTF,TGTGCCAGCACCATTGGGGGACAGCTCATCACTGGGGCCAACGTCCTGACTTTC
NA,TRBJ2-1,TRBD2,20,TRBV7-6,CASSPHLGLAGRSSYNEQFF,TGTGCCAGCAGCCCACACCTAGGACTAGCGGGAAGGAGCTCCTACAATGAGCAGTTCTTC
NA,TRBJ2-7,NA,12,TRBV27,CASSPGAYEQYF,TGTGCCAGCAGTCCGGGAGCCTACGAGCAGTACTTC
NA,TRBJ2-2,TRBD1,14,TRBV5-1,CASSSTGAAGELFF,TGCGCCAGCAGCTCCACAGGGGCAGCCGGGGAGCTGTTTTTT
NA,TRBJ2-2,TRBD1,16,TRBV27,CASSPGQGGWTGELFF,TGTGCCAGCAGTCCGGGACAGGGCGGATGGACCGGGGAGCTGTTTTTT
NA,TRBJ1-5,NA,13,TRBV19,CASSITGDQPQHF,TGTGCCAGTAGTATCACGGGGGACCAGCCCCAGCATTTT
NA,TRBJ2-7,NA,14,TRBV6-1,CASTSGIRAYEQYF,TGTGCCAGCACGTCAGGGATACGGGCCTACGAGCAGTACTTC
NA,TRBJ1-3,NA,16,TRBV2,CASSEAQVFAGNTIYF,TGTGCCAGCAGTGAAGCGCAGGTTTTTGCTGGAAACACCATATATTTT
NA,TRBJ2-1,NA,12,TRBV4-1,CASSQEKYEQFF,TGCGCCAGCAGCCAAGAAAAGTATGAGCAGTTCTTC
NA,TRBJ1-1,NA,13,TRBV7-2,CASSLYSPTGAFF,TGTGCCAGCAGCTTATACTCCCCGACAGGAGCTTTCTTT
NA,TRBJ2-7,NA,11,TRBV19,CASSDLYEQYF,TGTGCCAGTAGTGACTTGTACGAGCAGTACTTC
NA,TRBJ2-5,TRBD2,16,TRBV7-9,CASSSRLAGVQETQYF,TGTGCCAGCAGCTCTCGACTAGCGGGGGTACAAGAGACCCAGTACTTC
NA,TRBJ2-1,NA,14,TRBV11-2,CASSLQISQYEQFF,TGTGCCAGCAGCTTACAAATATCACAGTATGAGCAGTTCTTC
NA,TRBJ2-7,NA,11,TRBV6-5,CASSYGGEQYF,TGTGCCAGCAGTTACGGTGGGGAGCAGTACTTC
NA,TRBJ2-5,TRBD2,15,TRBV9,CASSVGGGAGETQYF,TGTGCCAGCAGCGTAGGGGGAGGGGCAGGAGAGACCCAGTACTTC
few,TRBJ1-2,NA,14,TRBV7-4,CASSFQEANYGYTF,TGTGCCAGCAGCTTCCAAGAAGCTAACTATGGCTACACCTTC
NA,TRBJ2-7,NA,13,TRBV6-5,CASSYQGSYEQYF,TGTGCCAGCAGTTACCAGGGGTCCTACGAGCAGTACTTC
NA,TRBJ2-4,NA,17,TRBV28,CASSLSGLLIAKNIQYF,TGTGCCAGCAGTTTATCTGGGCTGTTAATAGCCAAAAACATTCAGTACTTC
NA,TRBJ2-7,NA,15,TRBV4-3,CASSQSRASVYEQYF,TGCGCCAGCAGCCAATCAAGGGCTAGCGTCTACGAGCAGTACTTC
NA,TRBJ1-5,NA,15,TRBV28,CASSLLSRGNQPQHF,TGTGCCAGCAGTTTACTCTCGAGGGGTAATCAGCCCCAGCATTTT
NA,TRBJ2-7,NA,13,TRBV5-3,CASSLEQSYEQYF,TGTGCCAGCAGCTTGGAACAATCTTACGAGCAGTACTTC
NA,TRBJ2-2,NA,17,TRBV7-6,CASSLAAVLGNTGELFF,TGTGCCAGCAGCTTAGCAGCAGTCCTCGGGAACACCGGGGAGCTGTTTTTT
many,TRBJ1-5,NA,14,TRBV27,CASSQTAINQPQHF,TGTGCCAGCAGTCAGACGGCTATCAATCAGCCCCAGCATTTT
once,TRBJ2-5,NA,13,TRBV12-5,CAKEDEESRAQYF,TGTGCCAAAGAGGATGAGGAAAGTAGGGCCCAGTACTTC
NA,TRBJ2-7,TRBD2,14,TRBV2,CASSDPAGAGGQYF,TGTGCCAGCAGTGACCCAGCGGGAGCAGGAGGGCAGTACTTC
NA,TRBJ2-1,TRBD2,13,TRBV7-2,CASSLLSGMEQFF,TGTGCCAGCAGCTTACTCAGCGGGATGGAGCAGTTCTTC
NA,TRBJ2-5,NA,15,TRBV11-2,CASSPSVRGSETQYF,TGTGCCAGCAGCCCCTCCGTTCGGGGAAGTGAGACCCAGTACTTC
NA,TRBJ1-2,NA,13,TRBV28,CASSITVKQPLTF,TGTGCCAGCAGCATAACTGTCAAACAACCCCTAACCTTC
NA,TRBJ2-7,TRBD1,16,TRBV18,CASSPQTGGASYEQYF,TGTGCCAGCTCACCCCAGACAGGGGGCGCTTCGTACGAGCAGTACTTC
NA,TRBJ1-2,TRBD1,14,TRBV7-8,CASTNSGGYYGYTF,TGTGCCAGCACCAACTCAGGGGGGTACTATGGCTACACCTTC
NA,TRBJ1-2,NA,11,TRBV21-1,CASSKRYGYTF,TGTGCCAGCAGCAAACGCTATGGCTACACCTTC
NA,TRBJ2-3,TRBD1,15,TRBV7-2,CASSYRDRGQDTQYF,TGTGCCAGCAGCTACCGGGACAGGGGGCAAGATACGCAGTATTTT
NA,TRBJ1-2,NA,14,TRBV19,CASSIQGTNYGYTF,TGTGCCAGTAGTATACAGGGGACTAACTATGGCTACACCTTC
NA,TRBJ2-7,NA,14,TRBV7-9,CASSLQGPSYEQYF,TGTGCCAGCAGCTTACAGGGGCCTTCCTACGAGCAGTACTTC
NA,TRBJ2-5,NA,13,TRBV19,CASSTDGEETQYF,TGTGCCAGTAGTACGGACGGAGAAGAGACCCAGTACTTC
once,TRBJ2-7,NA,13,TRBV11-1,CASSRNEGSEQYF,TGTGCCAGCAGCCGAAATGAGGGGTCCGAGCAGTACTTC
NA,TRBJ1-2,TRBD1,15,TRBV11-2,CASSLSRDRGYGYTF,TGTGCCAGCAGCTTATCTCGGGACAGGGGGTATGGCTACACCTTC
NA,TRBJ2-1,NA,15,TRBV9,CASSGFGSSYNEQFF,TGTGCCAGCAGCGGCTTTGGGAGCTCCTACAATGAGCAGTTCTTC
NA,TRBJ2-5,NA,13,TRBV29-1,CSVDFDRQETQYF,TGCAGCGTGGACTTTGACAGACAAGAGACCCAGTACTTC
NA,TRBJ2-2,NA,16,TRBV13,CASSPRARRWAGELFF,TGTGCCAGCAGCCCCCGGGCACGACGATGGGCCGGGGAGCTGTTTTTT
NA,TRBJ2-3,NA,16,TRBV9,CASSPGRGRGTDTQYF,TGTGCCAGCAGCCCGGGGCGTGGGCGTGGCACAGATACGCAGTATTTT